This TCR beta chain was sequenced for a study of cytomegalovirus exposure and HLA in healthy donors. Regarding this clone: Its antigen remains unidentified.

Primers: 60 Vbeta forward and 13 Jbeta reverse. Authors' analysis steps: It was a later analysis that counted 79 million or so unique TCR beta chains, of which about 10 million were shared. Method: immunoSEQ multiplex PCR; TCRdb's copy keeps in-frame clones and lacks some. That table furnishes V, J and clone size, whereas the DNA furnished D and trimming. Counted here are about 190,000 clones, approximately 79% occurring once; the ten biggest clones make up 1.6%. Study outcomes and limitations: Presence/absence analyses took donor sequencing depth as roughly uniform.

This TCR came from a woman under 30 in good health and CMV-seronegative. Sequencing was performed on PBMCs.

CDR3 bases: TGTGCCAGCAACAGGGCCTACGAGCAGTACTTC. Translating gives CASNRAYEQYF. The rearrangement links TRBV5-6 to TRBJ2-5; a possible D gene is TRBD1 (6 bases). The J call could be wrong; TRBJ2-7 is a better fit for the DNA end. Per the germline V gene, CDR1 is SGHDT and CDR2 is YYEEEE. This CDR3 is 11 amino acids long.